This T cell receptor beta chain was identified during a study of breast tumors, draining lymph nodes, adjacent tissues. Overall study results and limits: Findings are consistent with lymph node origin and intratumoral expansion of most tumor T cells.

This clonotype was observed at least ten times. What it binds is not known. There are 14 residues in the CDR3. Trimming cost V 4 bases and J 1 base, with 11 bases left between them. Germline V CDR1 and CDR2: SEHNR, FQNEAQ (reference sequence). The lymph nodes were axillary draining lymph nodes from breast cancer patients. TCRdb itself ran the multiplex PCR reads through MiXCR, one entry per CDR3 protein. The sample lists about 230,000 distinct CDR3 sequences, 32% occurring once. This receptor was identified in a female donor with breast cancer. Some clones in this sample may be carry-over from other donors' samples. The genes are TRBV7-9 and TRBJ2-7; D gene uncertain. Source material: axillary lymph node tissue. The CDR3 DNA reads TGTGCCAGCAGCTCTATGGACGGTTCCTACGAGCAGTACTTC. Protein: CASSSMDGSYEQYF.